This T cell receptor beta chain is from a study of T cells after yellow fever vaccination. Across the whole study: Low-cell-number fractions underwent preparation using SMART-Seq v4 Ultra Low Input.

TCRdb reanalysed the 5' RACE reads using MiXCR and keeps one entry per CDR3 protein. The table has about 350,000 distinct CDR3 sequences, around 12% seen once. Study-wide findings and caveats: Once the booster was given, most primary-vaccination clones reappeared, at 95% to 98% for CD4 and roughly 90% for CD8.

At least ten counts were recorded for this clonotype. Antigen: not known. Germline assignment: CDR1 SGHVS and CDR2 FNYEAQ. The CDR3 runs to 15 residues. The V gene end was trimmed by 6 bases and the J gene end by 4 bases; junction bases not matched to a gene: 8. This sequence joins TRBV7-6 and TRBJ1-1; 10 nucleotides match TRBD1. The sample here was CD4+ T cells sorted from PBMCs, taken 15 days after the yellow fever booster vaccination. This TCR was recovered from a man between 18 and 29 years old who received the YFV17D yellow fever vaccine. The CDR3 loop reads CASSSTRDRGTEAFF. The CDR3 DNA reads as TGTGCCAGCAGTTCCACCCGGGACAGGGGCACTGAAGCTTTCTTT.